This T cell receptor beta chain was identified during a study of vaccination and CD4 T cells after COVID-19. TCRdb re-analysed the PCR reads in MiXCR, keeping a single row per CDR3 protein. The sample records about 21,000 distinct CDR3 sequences, more than 45% being singletons. V lost 3 bases and J lost 7; bases outside the gene matches: 13. The CDR3 is 16 residues long. The germline V gene encodes CDR1 DFQATT and CDR2 SNEGSKA (reference sequence). About this clonotype itself: Its matching antigen is unknown.

The study's findings and limits: The study sampled relatively few convalescent patients and omitted early post-infection timepoints.

Sample: CD4+ T cells from blood, taken before SARS-CoV-2 vaccination. J is TRBJ1-5 and V is TRBV20-1; 9 nucleotides match TRBD1. The receptor's source is a human donor who had recovered from COVID-19. The CDR3 reads CSASGVTGGRRQPQHF. The DNA of the CDR3 is TGCAGTGCTAGCGGAGTTACAGGGGGCAGGAGGCAGCCCCAGCATTTT.